Each of the 18 T cell receptor beta chains below was sequenced from the same sample in a study of cytomegalovirus exposure and HLA in healthy donors. The PCR made use of 60 Vbeta and 13 Jbeta primers. Clones were read by immunoSEQ multiplex PCR, and TCRdb kept only the in-frame ones, dropping some. The table records under 200,000 clones, roughly four fifths of them present only once. Sequences were obtained from PBMCs. These receptors all stem from a woman between 50 and 59 years old in good health and CMV-seronegative.

The chain uses TRBV18 and TRBJ1-5; the match to TRBD1 covers 10 bases. J was trimmed by 7 bases and V by 3 bases; bases with no gene match: 0. The V gene's germline CDR1 is KGHSH and CDR2 LQKENI. The CDR3 is made up of 13 amino acids. This chain's CDR3 is CASSPGQGQPQHF. The CDR3 region has the DNA TGTGCCAGCTCACCGGGACAGGGGCAGCCCCAGCATTTT.

The chain recombines TRBV6-1 with TRBJ1-4, with D maybe TRBD1 (6 bases). CDR1 and CDR2 (germline): MNHNS, SASEGT. V was clipped by 2 bases and J by 3 bases, with 10 bases between them. The CDR3 spans 15 residues. The chain's CDR3 is CASSEFDRPNEKLFF. CDR3 nucleotides: TGTGCCAGCAGTGAATTCGACAGGCCTAATGAAAAACTGTTTTTT.

This sequence joins TRBV19 and TRBJ1-5; maybe TRBD1 (6 bases). The length of the CDR3 is 18 residues. V was pared by 6 bases and J by 0 bases, with 21 bases between. Germline-derived CDR1 and CDR2 are LNHDA and SQIVND (reference sequence). This chain's CDR3 is CASRGFGQKSYSNQPQHF. In DNA, the CDR3 is TGTGCCAGTAGGGGGTTCGGACAGAAATCCTATAGCAATCAGCCCCAGCATTTT.

The gene calls are TRBV5-4 and TRBJ1-4, with a possible D match to TRBD1 (6 bases). CDR3 size: 16 residues. CDR1 and CDR2 from the germline V gene are SGHNT and YYREEE (reference sequence). V shed 1 base and J shed 0 bases, with 10 bases lying between them. The CDR3 region is CASSLKDSATNEKLFF. Here the CDR3 DNA reads TGTGCCAGCAGCTTGAAGGACAGTGCAACTAATGAAAAACTGTTTTTT.

This clone was counted once. The chain joins TRBV18 to TRBJ2-7; D remains ambiguous. CDR3 length: 14 amino acids. CDR1 and CDR2 (germline): KGHSH, LQKENI. V was clipped by 0 bases and J by 6 bases, with 12 bases between them. Written as DNA, the CDR3 is TGTGCCAGCTCACCACCGTCAAGAGGCGGCGAGCAGTACTTC. This sequence encodes CASSPPSRGGEQYF.

The chain carries TRBV19 and TRBJ2-4; 9 bases are a match to TRBD1. The length of the CDR3 is 15 residues. V trimming: 3 bases; J trimming: 7 bases; junction bases outside the gene matches: 7. CDR1 is LNHDA, CDR2 SQIVND, per germline (reference sequence). In nucleotides, the CDR3 is TGTGCCAGTAGTATCAGGGGACAGGGAAAGAACATTCAGTACTTC. Protein: CASSIRGQGKNIQYF.

V usage is TRBV19 and J usage is TRBJ1-5; 11 bases fit TRBD1. The germline V gene has CDR1 LNHDA and CDR2 SQIVND (reference sequence). Trimming cost V 3 bases and J 7 bases; bases outside gene matches: 5. The CDR3 sequence is 15 residues long. The CDR3 bases are TGTGCCAGTAGTATCGGGACAGGGGGGTTGCAGCCCCAGCATTTT. It codes for CASSIGTGGLQPQHF.

This clone was recorded once. The junction does not match germline at one end; this may be a read error. The chain is built from TRBV19 and TRBJ2-7, with a tentative D call TRBD2 (6 bases). CDR1 is LNHDA, CDR2 SQIVND, per germline (reference sequence). This CDR3 contains 15 residues. The CDR3 DNA is TGTGCCAGCAGTATAGACCCCGGGAGTACCTACGAGCAGTACTTC. This translates into CASSIDPGSTYEQYF.

The chain carries TRBV28 and TRBJ2-1; 14 bases are shared with TRBD2. This CDR3 region has 14 residues. From germline, CDR1 is MDHEN and CDR2 SYDVKM. Trimming at V came to 6 bases and at J to 8 bases, leaving 3 bases not matched to a gene. CDR3 residues: CASSGTSGGYEQFF. The CDR3, as DNA: TGTGCCAGCAGCGGGACTAGCGGGGGCTATGAGCAGTTCTTC. Using reference TRBV28 and TRBJ2-1 for the parts outside the CDR3, the full variable domain is DVKVTQSSRYLVKRTGEKVFLECVQDMDHENMFWYRQDPGLGLRLIYFSYDVKMKEKGDIPEGYSVSREKKERFSLILESASTNQTSMYLCASSGTSGGYEQFFGPGTRLTVL.

This clone appeared a single time. The chain couples TRBV4-3 to TRBJ2-1, with 7 bases that match TRBD2. The CDR3 is 19 amino acids. V lost 2 bases to trimming and J lost 5 bases; unmatched junction nucleotides: 18. CDR1 is LGHNA and CDR2 is YSLEER in the germline V gene. The CDR3 region has the DNA TGCGCCAGCAGCCAATTGGCTTTGGGGGACTACCGAGAAAACAATGAGCAGTTCTTC. Translation gives CASSQLALGDYRENNEQFF.

The chain couples TRBV5-1 to TRBJ2-1; a possible D gene is TRBD1 (6 bases). Germline V gene lookup returns CDR1 SGHRS and CDR2 YFSETQ. This CDR3 comprises 15 residues. V was clipped by 0 bases and J by 4 bases, with 11 bases between them. The CDR3 loop is CASSLGWGPYNEQFF. The CDR3 DNA is TGCGCCAGCAGCTTGGGTTGGGGGCCGTACAATGAGCAGTTCTTC.

CDR3 protein: CASSLSVLQGYEQYF. The CDR3 nucleotides read TGTGCCAGCAGCCTTAGTGTGTTACAGGGCTACGAGCAGTACTTC. V and J are TRBV11-2 and TRBJ2-7; a weak D match, TRBD1 (6 bases). The CDR3 sequence is 15 residues long. Germline-derived CDR1 and CDR2 are SGHAT and FQNNGV. V was cut by 5 bases and J by 3 bases, with 17 bases left in between.

This sequence joins TRBV10-3 and TRBJ1-5, with 7 bases that match TRBD1. CDR1 and CDR2 from the germline V gene are ENHRY and SYGVKD. The CDR3 runs to 14 residues. J lost 5 bases, V lost 6 bases, and 7 bases had no gene match. CDR3 coding DNA: TGTGCCATCAGGAAGACAGGGCTTGATCAGCCCCAGCATTTT. Translating gives CAIRKTGLDQPQHF.

This chain uses TRBV18 with TRBJ2-5, with D possibly matching TRBD1 (5 bases). CDR3 length equals 13 residues. The germline V gene encodes CDR1 KGHSH and CDR2 LQKENI. V lost 3 bases and J 11 bases, leaving 16 bases between the germline ends. CDR3 sequence: CASSPGAPVVQYF. The CDR3 DNA reads as TGTGCCAGCTCACCTGGGGCCCCGGTTGTGCAGTACTTC.

Notes on this clone: An end of the junction differs from the germline gene, which may be a read error. The V and J genes are TRBV11-2 and TRBJ1-2; D unclear. There are 15 residues in the CDR3. CDR1 is SGHAT and CDR2 is FQNNGV in the germline V gene. This CDR3 reads CAGSRSISANYGYTF. In nucleotides, the CDR3 is TGTGCCGGCAGCCGTTCGATCTCAGCGAACTATGGCTACACCTTC.

The J gene is TRBJ1-2, the V gene TRBV28; 7 bases fit TRBD1. The CDR3 is 15 residues long. V was pared by 6 bases and J by 6 bases, with 13 bases of the junction left unmatched. Germline V gene data show CDR1 as MDHEN and CDR2 as SYDVKM. The DNA of the CDR3 is TGTGCCAGCAGCTCCCCGACAGGGTTGCTCCATGGCTACACCTTC. Translation: CASSSPTGLLHGYTF.

This chain connects TRBV7-2 to TRBJ2-5, with unresolved D. Germline CDR1 SGHTA, CDR2 FQGNSA. Trimming took off 2 bases at V and 5 bases at J, with 6 bases between the two ends. This CDR3 has 12 residues. The CDR3 DNA is TGTGCCAGCAGCTTAACCCGGGAGACCCAGTACTTC. Translation: CASSLTRETQYF.

The table lists this clone with a count of one. V usage is TRBV6-5 and J usage is TRBJ1-2, with 8 bases identical to TRBD1. The CDR3 runs 13 residues. Germline-derived CDR1 and CDR2 are MNHEY and SVGAGI. Unmatched junction bases numbered 3, after V lost 7 bases and J lost 2 bases. The CDR3 loop is CASTRDRNYGYTF. The CDR3, as DNA: TGTGCCAGCACCCGGGACAGGAACTATGGCTACACCTTC.